The 3 T cell receptor beta chains below come from one sample, sequenced in a study of T cells in Graves' hyperthyroidism and ophthalmopathy. Authors of the study amplified TCR beta CDR3 regions from RNA transcripts. First-round RT-PCR with HTBI primers amplified the TCR CDR3 region. Each CDR3 protein gets one entry after TCRdb re-called the multiplex PCR reads with MiXCR. Of a few hundred thousand distinct CDR3 sequences listed, around 14% were seen once; the top ten hold under 8%. Sequencing was carried out using blood. The source is a woman in her 30s with Graves' hyperthyroidism.

Regarding this clonotype: A much more abundant neighbour one base away suggests this may be a read error. The chain uses TRBV12-3 or TRBV12-4 and TRBJ1-1, with TRBD1 matching 8 bases. CDR3 length: 14 amino acids. The CDR3 region has the DNA TGTGCCAGCAGTTTCAGGGGGCAGAACACTGAAACTTTCTTT. Encoded protein: CASSFRGQNTETFF.

This clonotype was detected ten times or more. The gene calls are TRBV5-6 and TRBJ2-1, with 9 bases fitting TRBD2. V lost 5 bases and J lost 1; bases outside the gene matches: 4. Germline lookup yields CDR1 SGHDT and CDR2 YYEEEE. This CDR3 is built from 15 residues. The CDR3 region is CASRRTSASYNEQFF. CDR3 sequence (DNA): TGTGCCAGCAGGAGGACTAGCGCTTCCTACAATGAGCAGTTCTTC.

This clonotype turned up a few times. This chain uses TRBV19 with TRBJ2-3; D might be TRBD2 (5 bases). The CDR3 runs to 15 residues. CDR1 is LNHDA and CDR2 is SQIVND in the germline V gene (reference sequence). The V end was cut by 6 bases, the J end by 0 bases, with 13 bases between. CDR3 sequence: CASRISGPSTDTQYF. The CDR3 DNA is TGTGCCAGTAGAATCAGCGGTCCTAGCACAGATACGCAGTATTTT.